This T cell receptor (beta chain) was identified during a study of human T cells and chemical hapten exposure. Study summary: Across samples, TCR yields varied, mostly owing to small differences in pooled library volumes. Findings of the study overall: TCRs above 1 in 1000 frequency stayed constant with DPC sensitization.

The time point denotes: healthy volunteer bleed at 6 weeks. Unseparated into fractions, whole blood served as the source from which total RNA was extracted. Remarks on this clonotype: Its target is not known.

Germline values: CDR1 SGHRS, CDR2 YFSETQ. The CDR3 totals 13 residues. V was clipped by 2 bases and J by 2 bases, with 8 bases between them. Library construction involved attaching unique molecular identifiers to individual cDNA molecules, which allowed quantitative, reproducible TCR counting. How the authors handled the data: Samples contained a median of about 96,000 TCRs, with a range of about 23,224 to 750,000. TCRdb independently ran MiXCR on the RACE reads; one entry per CDR3 protein. What appears here as the V and J calls and clone size reflects TCRdb's work, not the paper's. Of 70,000 to 95,000 distinct CDR3 sequences listed, approximately 8.6% are singletons.

Input material: whole blood. This clonotype was obtained from a female donor in good health. Some clones in this sample may be carry-over from other donors' samples. The gene calls are TRBV5-1 and TRBJ2-7; D gene uncertain. The CDR3 loop reads CASSFGTAYEQYF. The CDR3 nucleotides are TGCGCCAGCAGCTTTGGCACTGCCTACGAGCAGTACTTC.